This T cell receptor (beta chain) was recorded in a study of OX40 agonist ivuxolimab in advanced cancers. At the level of the study: Patients took ivuxolimab, an agonistic anti-OX40 (CD134) antibody. Ivuxolimab was delivered to patients intravenously every 2 weeks at doses spanning 0.01 to 10 mg/kg. The dose-escalation cohort was about 80% male, with a mean age of approximately 61 years, ranging about 23 to 79. Past anti-PD-1, anti-PD-L1 or anti-CTLA-4 therapy was accepted, and 30% to 45% had received some.

This CDR3 spans 19 amino acids. The germline CDR1 and CDR2 sequences are MNHEY and SMNVEV (reference sequence). Trimming at V came to 3 bases and at J to 1 base, leaving 15 bases not matched to a gene. This clone was found once. Method: immunoSEQ multiplex PCR; TCRdb's copy keeps in-frame clones and lacks some. The table lists tens of thousands of clones, around 87% of them singletons. The material sequenced was CD4+ or CD8+ T cells sorted from blood, taken in a trial of the OX40 agonist ivuxolimab. The rearrangement links TRBV27 to TRBJ2-3, with 8 nucleotides matching TRBD2. This TCR was recovered from an adult with an advanced solid tumor such as melanoma, head and neck, liver or kidney cancer. The CDR3 DNA reads TGTGCCAGCAGTTTGAAGCGGGAGAACATTTTTCTGGGCACAGATACGCAGTATTTT. Amino acids: CASSLKRENIFLGTDTQYF.